Below are 22 T cell receptor beta chains sequenced from a single sample in a study of cytomegalovirus exposure and HLA in healthy donors. Clones were sequenced by immunoSEQ multiplex PCR, and TCRdb holds only the in-frame ones, with some missing. The data hold 150,000 or so clones, with 70% to 90% observed a single time. The sample comprised PBMCs. The origin of the receptors is a woman between 18 and 30 years old in good health and CMV-seropositive.

The chain joins TRBV5-6 to TRBJ1-4; maybe TRBD1 (6 bases). This CDR3 comprises 15 residues. Germline CDR1 SGHDT, CDR2 YYEEEE. V lost 2 bases to trimming and J lost 3 bases, with 11 bases between them. CDR3 nucleotide sequence: TGTGCCAGCAGCTTTAGCGGGGGGCCTAATGAAAAACTGTTTTTT. Translation gives CASSFSGGPNEKLFF.

The genes are TRBV15 and TRBJ2-3; perhaps TRBD1 as D (5 bases). This CDR3 contains 18 residues. CDR1 and CDR2 (germline): LNHNV, YYDKDF (reference sequence). V was cut by 1 base and J by 3 bases, with 20 bases left in between. The CDR3 here is CATSRAPPQAPVTDTQYF. CDR3 bases: TGTGCCACCAGCAGAGCCCCTCCACAGGCCCCAGTGACAGATACGCAGTATTTT.

This chain uses TRBV30 with TRBJ2-3, with D possibly TRBD1 on 6 matching bases. The CDR3 consists of 15 residues. The V gene lost 3 bases and the J gene lost 0 bases, with 13 bases spanning the gap. Germline-derived CDR1 and CDR2 are GTSNPN and SVGIG (reference sequence). As DNA, the CDR3 is TGTGCCTGGAGGGGGGACACAACTAGCACAGATACGCAGTATTTT. Protein product: CAWRGDTTSTDTQYF.

The chain couples TRBV2 to TRBJ2-5; 9 bases are a match to TRBD2. Germline-derived CDR1 and CDR2 are SNHLY and FYNNEI. This CDR3 is 18 amino acids long. Losses at the gene ends were 0 bases for V and 2 bases for J; bases not matched to a gene: 10. The chain's CDR3 is CASSEARGLAGRQETQYF. The CDR3 DNA reads TGTGCCAGCAGTGAAGCGCGAGGTCTAGCGGGGCGACAAGAGACCCAGTACTTC.

In this sample, this clone turned up once. The genes are TRBV18 and TRBJ2-7; possibly TRBD2 for D (5 bases). The germline gives CDR1 KGHSH, CDR2 LQKENI. This CDR3 contains 13 residues. V lost 3 bases to trimming and J lost 2 bases, with 8 bases between them. The CDR3: CASSPAGTYEQYF. CDR3 nucleotides: TGTGCCAGCTCACCCGCCGGGACCTACGAGCAGTACTTC.

The chain employs TRBV10-1 and TRBJ1-1; D perhaps matches TRBD1 (5 bases). CDR3 size: 14 residues. Germline loops: CDR1 WNHNN, CDR2 SYGVQD (reference sequence). V was trimmed by 5 bases and J by 3 bases, leaving 13 bases between them. CDR3 protein: CASSSSGRYTEAFF. The CDR3 DNA is TGCGCCAGCAGTTCTTCAGGGAGGTACACTGAAGCTTTCTTT.

The chain carries TRBV25-1 and TRBJ1-2; D is perhaps TRBD1 (5 bases). Germline loops: CDR1 MGHDK, CDR2 SYGVNS. There are 13 residues in the CDR3. The V and J ends lost 0 bases and 5 bases respectively, with 7 bases between them. CDR3 nucleotide sequence: TGTGCCAGCAGTGAATACGGACAATATGGCTACACCTTC. Amino acid sequence: CASSEYGQYGYTF.

This chain uses TRBV6-1 with TRBJ2-1; the D gene is possibly TRBD2 (7 bases). Per germline, CDR1 MNHNS and CDR2 SASEGT. The CDR3 runs to 15 residues. The ends were cut back, 4 bases at V and 8 bases at J, with 18 bases in the middle. CDR3 sequence: CASSAGGGADYEQFF. CDR3 DNA: TGTGCCAGCAGTGCTGGGGGGGGCGCAGATTATGAGCAGTTCTTC.

The gene calls are TRBV5-5 and TRBJ2-1; D unresolved. The CDR3 totals 14 residues. Deletions cut 4 bases from V and 7 bases from J, with 15 bases between. CDR1 is SGHKS and CDR2 is YYEKEE in the germline V gene (reference sequence). The CDR3 loop is CASSHLATRNEQFF. DNA of the CDR3: TGTGCCAGCAGCCACCTGGCGACGAGGAATGAGCAGTTCTTC.

The genes are TRBV7-2 and TRBJ1-5, with D uncertain. V was pared by 0 bases and J by 5 bases, with 11 bases between. In germline, CDR1 is SGHTA, CDR2 FQGNSA. The CDR3 contains 15 residues. DNA for the CDR3: TGTGCCAGCAGCTTAGCGCCTCAGGCCTATCAGCCCCAGCATTTT. Residues: CASSLAPQAYQPQHF.

The CDR3 loop is CASSPWTGGEEKLFF. The DNA for the CDR3 is TGTGCCAGCAGCCCTTGGACAGGGGGAGAGGAAAAACTGTTTTTT. The chain joins TRBV7-8 to TRBJ1-4; 10 bases fit TRBD1. Germline V gives CDR1 SGHVS, CDR2 FQNEAQ. CDR3 length equals 15 residues. Unmatched junction bases numbered 8, after V lost 5 bases and J lost 8 bases.

The chain has TRBV18 and TRBJ2-5; 8 bases match TRBD2. CDR1 is KGHSH, CDR2 LQKENI, per germline. The CDR3 totals 17 residues. J lost 3 bases, V lost 0 bases, and 9 bases had no gene match. The chain's CDR3 is CASSPPKFGSGEETQYF. The DNA of the CDR3 is TGTGCCAGCTCACCACCCAAATTTGGTAGCGGGGAAGAGACCCAGTACTTC.

This rearrangement joins TRBV21-1 to TRBJ2-7; the DNA was not compared with TRBD1, the D call given in the table. TRBV21-1 is termed a pseudogene. CDR3 size: 16 residues. Written as DNA, the CDR3 is TGTGCCAGCAGCAAAAGACAGGGGGCAGGAGGGTACGAGCAGTACTTC. It codes for CASSKRQGAGGYEQYF.

The chain combines TRBV7-9 with TRBJ2-2; 11 bases line up with TRBD2. Germline V gives CDR1 SEHNR, CDR2 FQNEAQ (reference sequence). The CDR3 totals 17 residues. The V and J ends lost 4 bases and 5 bases, in that order; junction bases with no gene match: 9. The CDR3 DNA follows: TGTGCCAGCAGCTCGGGACTAGCGGAGAGGGTTACCGGGGAGCTGTTTTTT. Translating it yields CASSSGLAERVTGELFF.

The rearrangement uses TRBV5-5 and TRBJ1-1, with unresolved D. The V gene lost 4 bases and the J gene lost 11 bases, with 12 bases spanning the gap. There are 11 residues in the CDR3. CDR1 is SGHKS and CDR2 is YYEKEE in the germline V gene (reference sequence). This CDR3 reads CASSDRSQAFF. The CDR3 DNA is TGTGCCAGCAGCGATCGATCGCAGGCTTTCTTT.

The chain links TRBV9 to TRBJ2-5, with 9 nucleotides matching TRBD2. Germline V gives CDR1 SGDLS, CDR2 YYNGEE. Unmatched junction bases numbered 10, after V lost 3 bases and J lost 4 bases. CDR3 length: 16 amino acids. CDR3 loop: CASSEDVAGERETQYF. CDR3 sequence (DNA): TGTGCCAGCAGCGAGGACGTAGCGGGAGAACGAGAGACCCAGTACTTC.

The chain employs TRBV29-1 and TRBJ2-1; TRBD2 aligns across 8 bases. This CDR3 region has 16 residues. Per germline, CDR1 SQVTM and CDR2 ANQGSEA. V was clipped by 1 base and J by 2 bases; unmatched bases: 7. In DNA form, the CDR3 reads TGCAGCGTTGAAGGGGACGTCGGGAGGGCCTACAATGAGCAGTTCTTC. It codes for CSVEGDVGRAYNEQFF.

The count of this clone is one. The chain carries TRBV30 and TRBJ1-4; 9 bases line up with TRBD1. The CDR3 loop spans 15 amino acids. The germline CDR1 and CDR2 sequences are GTSNPN and SVGIG (reference sequence). V lost 4 bases and J lost 6; bases outside the gene matches: 9. CDR3 nucleotide sequence: TGTGCCTGGACTTCCCAGACAGGGGGGCATGAAAAACTGTTTTTT. Translation gives CAWTSQTGGHEKLFF.

This chain connects TRBV11-1 to TRBJ2-3; TRBD1 aligns across 7 bases. The trim removed 7 bases at V and 1 base at J, leaving 11 bases unmatched. This CDR3 comprises 16 residues. Germline CDR1 and CDR2: SGHAT and FQDESV (reference sequence). The CDR3 sequence is CASNYRTGTGTDTQYF. The CDR3 DNA is TGTGCCAGCAACTACCGAACCGGGACAGGCACAGATACGCAGTATTTT.

Worth noting for this clone: The junction departs from germline at one end; a sequencing error may be responsible. This rearrangement joins TRBV6-6 to TRBJ2-1, with TRBD2 identical over 8 bases. CDR3 length: 15 amino acids. Per the germline V gene, CDR1 is MNHNY and CDR2 is SVGAGI (reference sequence). This CDR3 reads CASSHSGTGGDEQFF. DNA of the CDR3: TGTGCCAGCAGTCACTCCGGGACCGGGGGGGATGAGCAGTTCTTC.

The chain couples TRBV30 to TRBJ1-1, with 9 bases that match TRBD1. The CDR3 is 14 amino acids. Germline CDR1 reads GTSNPN; CDR2 reads SVGIG (reference sequence). Trimming at V came to 2 bases and at J to 0 bases, leaving 1 base not matched to a gene. This CDR3 reads CAWSTGGLNTEAFF. The CDR3 coding sequence is TGTGCCTGGAGTACAGGGGGCCTGAACACTGAAGCTTTCTTT.

The chain joins TRBV5-4 to TRBJ2-1, with 7 bases lining up with TRBD1. Germline lookup yields CDR1 SGHNT and CDR2 YYREEE (reference sequence). V was pared by 4 bases and J by 8 bases, with 6 bases of the junction left unmatched. CDR3 length: 13 amino acids. The CDR3 coding sequence is TGTGCCAGCAGCGGACCAGGACAGGATGAGCAGTTCTTC. Translated, it gives CASSGPGQDEQFF.